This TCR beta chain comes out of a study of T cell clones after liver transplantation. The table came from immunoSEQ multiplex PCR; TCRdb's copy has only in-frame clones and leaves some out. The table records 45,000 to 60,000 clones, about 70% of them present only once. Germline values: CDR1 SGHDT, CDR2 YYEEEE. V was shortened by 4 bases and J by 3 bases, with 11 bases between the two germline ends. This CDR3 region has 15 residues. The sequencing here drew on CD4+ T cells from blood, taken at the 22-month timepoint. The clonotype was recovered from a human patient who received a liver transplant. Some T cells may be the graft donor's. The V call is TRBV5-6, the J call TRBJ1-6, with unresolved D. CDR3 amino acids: CASSVWAGYNSPLHF. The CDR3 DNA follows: TGTGCCAGCAGCGTATGGGCCGGCTATAATTCACCCCTCCACTTT. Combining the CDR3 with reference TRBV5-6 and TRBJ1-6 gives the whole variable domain DAGVTQSPTHLIKTRGQQVTLRCSPKSGHDTVSWYQQALGQGPQFIFQYYEEEERQRGNFPDRFSGHQFPNYSSELNVNALLLGDSALYLCASSVWAGYNSPLHFGNGTRLTVT.